These 7 T cell receptor beta chains originate from one sample sequenced in a study of cytomegalovirus exposure and HLA in healthy donors. PCR was performed using 60 Vbeta and 13 Jbeta primers. Measured with immunoSEQ multiplex PCR; TCRdb has only the in-frame clones, and not every one. There are 100,000 to 150,000 clones in the sample; approximately 72% occur only once, and 8% to 8.5% lies in the top ten. Sequencing used PBMCs. The origin of the receptors is a woman in her forties in good health and CMV-seropositive.

The rearrangement uses TRBV7-3 and TRBJ1-6; D ambiguous. V was shortened by 3 bases and J by 7 bases, with 10 bases between the two germline ends. In germline, CDR1 is SGHTA, CDR2 FQGTGA. The CDR3 has 14 amino acids. CDR3 DNA: TGTGCCAGCAGCTTCGCACGTAGCAATTCACCCCTCCACTTT. Residues: CASSFARSNSPLHF.

This clone was observed once. The rearrangement links TRBV7-6 to TRBJ2-5; D unclear. CDR3 length: 14 residues. Trimming removed 1 base from V and 4 bases from J, with 10 bases in between. The germline V gene encodes CDR1 SGHVS and CDR2 FNYEAQ. The CDR3 nucleotides are TGTGCCAGCAGCTTAGGTGGTACATTAGAGACCCAGTACTTC. Residues: CASSLGGTLETQYF.

This clone occurred a few times. The chain combines TRBV9 with TRBJ1-6, with D hard to call. Per germline, CDR1 SGDLS and CDR2 YYNGEE. The CDR3 covers 15 residues. V dropped 1 base and J dropped 0 bases, with 5 bases sitting between them. The CDR3 nucleotides are TGTGCCAGCAGCGTAACGAGCTCCTATAATTCACCCCTCCACTTT. Its translation: CASSVTSSYNSPLHF.

This chain uses TRBV7-2 with TRBJ1-1; D not resolved. The V and J ends lost 5 bases and 1 base respectively, with 11 bases between them. CDR3 length equals 14 residues. Germline V gives CDR1 SGHTA, CDR2 FQGNSA. This chain's CDR3 is CASSPGSSNTEAFF. DNA of the CDR3: TGTGCCAGCAGCCCCGGGAGTTCGAACACTGAAGCTTTCTTT.

The V and J genes are TRBV27 and TRBJ1-1; TRBD1 aligns across 9 bases. This CDR3 contains 14 residues. Germline CDR1 and CDR2: MNHEY and SMNVEV (reference sequence). With 5 bases clipped from V and 4 bases from J, the junction kept 5 bases outside the gene matches. This CDR3 reads CASSHLTGGTEAFF. CDR3 in DNA: TGTGCCAGCAGTCACCTGACAGGGGGCACTGAAGCTTTCTTT.

The chain joins TRBV6-4 to TRBJ1-1; TRBD1 aligns across 8 bases. The trim removed 5 bases at V and 4 bases at J, leaving 6 bases unmatched. CDR3 length equals 14 residues. Germline V gene lookup returns CDR1 MRHNA and CDR2 SNTAGT. The CDR3 sequence is CASSSTGDSTEAFF. CDR3 DNA: TGTGCCAGCAGTTCGACAGGGGATTCCACTGAAGCTTTCTTT.

The chain recombines TRBV29-1 with TRBJ1-2; 7 nucleotides align to TRBD1. CDR1 SQVTM and CDR2 ANQGSEA come from the germline V gene. The CDR3 totals 12 residues. The V gene end was trimmed by 5 bases and the J gene end by 6 bases; junction bases not matched to a gene: 6. CDR3 bases: TGCAGCGTTTCGAGGGGGCTAGATGGCTACACCTTC. It specifies CSVSRGLDGYTF.